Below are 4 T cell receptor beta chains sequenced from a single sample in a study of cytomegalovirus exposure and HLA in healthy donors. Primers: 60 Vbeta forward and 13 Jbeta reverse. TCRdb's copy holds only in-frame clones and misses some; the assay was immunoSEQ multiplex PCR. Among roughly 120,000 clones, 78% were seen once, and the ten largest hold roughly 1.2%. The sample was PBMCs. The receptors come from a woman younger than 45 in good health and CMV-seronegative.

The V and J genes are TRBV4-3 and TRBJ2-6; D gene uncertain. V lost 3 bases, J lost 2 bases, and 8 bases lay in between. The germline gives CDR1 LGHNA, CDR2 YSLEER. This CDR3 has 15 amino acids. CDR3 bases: TGCGCCAGCAGCCAGGGCCATACTGGGGCCAACGTCCTGACTTTC. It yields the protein CASSQGHTGANVLTF.

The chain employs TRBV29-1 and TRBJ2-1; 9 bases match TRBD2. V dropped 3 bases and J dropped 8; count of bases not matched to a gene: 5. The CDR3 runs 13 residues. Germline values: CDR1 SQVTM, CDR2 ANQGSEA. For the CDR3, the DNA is TGCAGCGTTGACCCAGGGACTAGCTATGAGCAGTTCTTC. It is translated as CSVDPGTSYEQFF.

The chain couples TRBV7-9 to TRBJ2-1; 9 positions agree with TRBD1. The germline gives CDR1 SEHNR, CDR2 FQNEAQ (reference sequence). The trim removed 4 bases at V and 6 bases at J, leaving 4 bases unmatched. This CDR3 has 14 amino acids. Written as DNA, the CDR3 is TGTGCCAGCAGCTCCTGGACAGGGGCCAATGAGCAGTTCTTC. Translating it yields CASSSWTGANEQFF.

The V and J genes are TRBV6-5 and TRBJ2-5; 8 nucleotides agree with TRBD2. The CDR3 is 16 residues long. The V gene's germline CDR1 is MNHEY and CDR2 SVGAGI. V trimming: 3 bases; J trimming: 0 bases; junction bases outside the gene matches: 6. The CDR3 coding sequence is TGTGCCAGCAGTTATCGTCCACTAGCGGACCAAGAGACCCAGTACTTC. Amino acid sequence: CASSYRPLADQETQYF.